The entry below gives a single T cell receptor (beta chain) sequence along with its context. This clonotype was seen at least ten times. Its antigen is still unknown. Base quality data are lacking; no much larger clone is found one base away. This entry comes from a study of blood T cells in healthy people across ages (dated by TCRdb to between 2015 and 2017). Context from the whole study: In model experiments, template switching captured about one uniquely barcoded TCR beta cDNA molecule for every two T cells. The study measured age-related changes in TCR beta repertoire diversity using deep sequencing normalized with unique cDNA molecular identifiers. Four age groups were formed from the donors: young (average approximately 17 years), middle-aged (less than 40), aged (62) and long-lived (approximately 78). To avoid experimental bias, donors of different ages were distributed randomly across sequencing lanes. Using the same blood draw, the study looked at two additional independent replicas of 1 million unique cDNA reads for two donors, one aged 18 to 30 and the other aged 80 or older. Study-level results and caveats: A strong correlation was found between observed TCR beta diversity and the percentage of naive T cells measured by flow cytometry. As age increased, observed TCR beta diversity per million T cells dropped in a roughly linear way, and a significant reduction was already evident by age roughly 40. Estimates of total diversity based on one million sequenced T cells were regarded as lower bounds and as underestimates. Compared with the aged group, the long-lived group had more naive CD4+ T cells, fewer expanded clones and increased TCR diversity, a pattern suggesting age selection. Conclusive comparison of naive and antigen-experienced compartments was prevented by the profiling of bulk unsorted PBMCs. Donor CMV infection status was unknown, potentially confounding age-related changes in expanded clonotypes.

Receptor amplification or capture employed 5' RACE. The sequencer was an Illumina HiSeq 2500. A second PCR of roughly 7 to 11 cycles was performed with a sample-barcoded 5' primer and a J-beta primer mix. A unique molecular identifier was introduced onto each TCR beta cDNA molecule by a template-switch 5' adaptor carrying 12 random nucleotides. At least 2.5 million CDR3-containing paired-end reads were obtained from each sample. All of the RNA was converted into first-strand cDNA using the Mint cDNA synthesis kit, with a TRBC-specific oligonucleotide serving as the primer. Following uracil-DNA glycosylase treatment, a first 18-cycle PCR with universal primers M1SS and BC2_uni_R was performed on all cDNA. The authors' analysis ran thus. For normalization, 1 million high-quality reads, each with a distinct molecular identifier, were randomly selected from each sample. Instead of being binned into consensus sequences, reads that shared molecular identifiers were thrown out. MiTCR, with a Q25 quality threshold and the strictest error-elimination algorithm, was used for CDR3 identification, clonotype clustering and error correction. Lower-bound total TCR beta diversity was estimated with a nonparametric unseen species model using Euler transformation. TCRdb trimmed the raw reads at Q25, called clones with MiXCR and kept productive beta chains. Entries are consolidated by CDR3 protein sequence, retaining the most common genes and DNA. TCRdb, rather than the study authors, made the V and J calls. The sample has approximately 820,000 distinct CDR3 sequences on record, 44% of them singletons. In total, the top ten clones hold approximately 19% of the sample.

The germline V gene encodes CDR1 ENHRY and CDR2 SYGVKD. V loses 10 bases at its end and J loses 2 bases; junction bases beyond the gene matches: 7. The CDR3 numbers 13 residues from cysteine through phenylalanine. Only the CDR3 DNA is retained, 39 bases long and in frame from the first base. Donors were about 36 systemically healthy Caucasian individuals from Russia aged about 6 to 100 years. About 10 milliliters of peripheral blood were collected from each donor into EDTA-treated Vacutainer tubes. Ficoll-Paque density-gradient centrifugation was used to isolate PBMCs, with at least 6.5 million per sample. Total RNA, at least 6 micrograms per sample, was extracted from PBMCs with Trizol reagent. For every donor, flow cytometry on a PBMC aliquot measured the percentage of naive CD45RAhigh/CD27high T cells.

This receptor was taken from a man in his fifties or sixties in good health. Here the chain combines TRBV10-3 and TRBJ2-7, and TRBD2 matches 8 of the central bases. The sequenced sample was blood. The encoded CDR3 is CAKISGDPYEQYF. The DNA sequence is as follows: TGTGCCAAGATTAGCGGGGACCCCTACGAGCAGTACTTC.